These T cell receptor beta chains were read from a single sample in a study of blood T cell repertoires in COVID-19. Clones were sequenced by immunoSEQ multiplex PCR, and TCRdb holds only the in-frame ones, with some missing. The sample includes more than 95,000 clones, approximately 90% of them seen just once. The material sequenced was peripheral blood. The receptors were sampled from a human donor with active COVID-19. The donor label of this sample is uncertain. CDR3s include the opening cysteine and the closing phenylalanine or tryptophan. The D gene is left open where the match is weak. A clone size is listed for some rows: how often the clone was seen (once, few, many), or a class if it is expanded.

V gene	clone size	J gene	D gene	CDR3 DNA	CDR3 protein
TRBV4-1	.	TRBJ2-7	.	TGCGCCAGCAGCCAAGATAACAGGAACTACGAGCAGTACTTC	CASSQDNRNYEQYF
TRBV5-1	.	TRBJ2-3	.	TGCGCCAGCAGTCCGGGACATGACACAGATACGCAGTATTTT	CASSPGHDTDTQYF
TRBV3-1/TRBV3-2	.	TRBJ1-2	.	TGTGCCAGCAGCCACCAAGCCTCCTATGGCTACACCTTC	CASSHQASYGYTF
TRBV4-3	.	TRBJ2-7	TRBD1	TGCGCCAGCAGCCAAGACAGCGGACAGGGTGCCTCCTTC	CASSQDSGQGASF
TRBV20-1	.	TRBJ2-1	.	TGCAGTGCTAGTTTGTCAGGGTTTTCATCCACTGAGCAGTTCTTC	CSASLSGFSSTEQFF
TRBV5-1	.	TRBJ2-1	.	TGCGCCAGCGCCCCTACGGGATCCTACAATGAGCAGTTCTTC	CASAPTGSYNEQFF
TRBV11-2	.	TRBJ1-2	.	TGTGCCAGCAGCCCCTTGAGGTATGGCTACACCTTC	CASSPLRYGYTF
TRBV7-8	.	TRBJ1-2	TRBD1	TGTGCCAGCAGCGCCGACAGGGTTGGCTACACCTTC	CASSADRVGYTF
TRBV7-8	.	TRBJ1-4	TRBD1	TGTGCCAGCAGAAACAGGGGCGCAACTAATGAAAAACTGTTTTTT	CASRNRGATNEKLFF
TRBV7-3	.	TRBJ2-1	TRBD2	TGTGCCAGCAGCTTAATGAGCGGGGGGAGCTCCTACAATGAGCAGTTCTTC	CASSLMSGGSSYNEQFF
TRBV29-1	.	TRBJ1-2	.	TGCAGCGTTGTGGGGGGTCTGGACTATGGCTACACCTTC	CSVVGGLDYGYTF
TRBV5-4	few	TRBJ2-5	TRBD2	TGTGCCAGCAGCTTCATAGCGGGGCGAGGAGAGACCCAGTACTTC	CASSFIAGRGETQYF
TRBV7-6	.	TRBJ1-3	TRBD1	TGTGCCAGCAGCTTAGTCTCGGGACAGGTAGTCTCTGGAAACACCATATATTTT	CASSLVSGQVVSGNTIYF
TRBV9	.	TRBJ1-1	TRBD1	TGTGCCAGCAGCATAGGGACAGGGGGCACTGAAGCTTTCTTT	CASSIGTGGTEAFF
TRBV5-1	.	TRBJ2-2	.	TGCGCCAGCAGCTTGTTACGGGACACCGGGGAGCTGTTTTTT	CASSLLRDTGELFF
TRBV6-5	.	TRBJ1-1	.	TGTGCCAGCAGCCCCAAGAAACGCGATGAAGCTTTCTTT	CASSPKKRDEAFF
TRBV11-3	.	TRBJ2-3	TRBD2	TGTGCCAGCAGCCCGGGCGGGGGTTTAAGCACAGATACGCAGTATTTT	CASSPGGGLSTDTQYF
TRBV19	once	TRBJ2-4	TRBD2	TGTGCCAGTAGGGGGAAGGGACTACAAGCCAAAAACATTCAGTACTTC	CASRGKGLQAKNIQYF
TRBV23-1	.	TRBJ1-2	.	TGCGCCAGCAGTCAATCGCGGGCCCTCCCTGACGATGGCTACACCTTC	CASSQSRALPDDGYTF
TRBV29-1	once	TRBJ2-2	.	TGCAGCGCGTCCTACACAGCGAACACCGGGGAGCTGTTTTTT	CSASYTANTGELFF
TRBV6-2/TRBV6-3	.	TRBJ1-2	.	TGTGCCAGCAGCCCCACCGATAGACATTACTATGGCTACACCTTC	CASSPTDRHYYGYTF
TRBV7-9	.	TRBJ2-7	TRBD1	TGTGCCAGCAGCTCCGGACAGGGTCTTCCCTACGAGCAGTACTTC	CASSSGQGLPYEQYF
TRBV3-1/TRBV3-2	.	TRBJ2-5	.	TGTGCCAGCAGCCAAGGGGGACACTTAGGAGAGACCCAGTACTTC	CASSQGGHLGETQYF
TRBV10-1	.	TRBJ2-1	.	TGCGCCAGCAGTGAGTTCAGTGAGCAGTTCTTC	CASSEFSEQFF
TRBV10-3	.	TRBJ1-1	.	TGTGCCATCAGTGAGGGGAGACAGAACACTGAAGCTTTCTTT	CAISEGRQNTEAFF
TRBV2	.	TRBJ2-2	.	TGTGCCAGCAGTGCGGGGGCGAACACCGGGGAGCTGTTTTTT	CASSAGANTGELFF
TRBV9	.	TRBJ1-3	TRBD1	TGTGCCAGCAGCTTAGGCGACAGGGAGAGAAACACCATATATTTT	CASSLGDRERNTIYF
TRBV6-2/TRBV6-3	.	TRBJ1-5	.	TGTGCCAGCAGTTATCACCCGAATTCGCGGGAGCCCCAGCATTTT	CASSYHPNSREPQHF
TRBV7-2	.	TRBJ1-2	TRBD1	TGTGCCAGCAGCCTAGACAGGGGGAATGGCTACACCTTC	CASSLDRGNGYTF
TRBV7-2	.	TRBJ2-7	.	TGTGCCAGCAGCGACATGAACTCCTACGAGCAGTACTTC	CASSDMNSYEQYF
TRBV15	.	TRBJ1-5	TRBD1	TGTGCCACCAGTATGACAGGGCCCCATCAGCCCCAGCATTTT	CATSMTGPHQPQHF
TRBV12-3/TRBV12-4	.	TRBJ2-4	.	TGTGCCAGCAGTTTAAGGTTTGGGAGACTTAGCTTC	CASSLRFGRLSF
TRBV4-3	.	TRBJ1-2	.	TGCGCCAGCAGCCCAAACAGGCAGGCGTCTTTGTCTAATGGCTACACCTTC	CASSPNRQASLSNGYTF
TRBV28	.	TRBJ2-5	TRBD1	TGTGCCAGCAGTTTATCGGGGACAGGGGGCAAAGAGACCCAGTACTTC	CASSLSGTGGKETQYF
TRBV4-1	.	TRBJ1-6	TRBD1	TGCGCCAGCAGCCTAGGGGGCGAATCACCCCTCCACTTT	CASSLGGESPLHF